Below, 20 T cell receptor beta chains from the same sample are listed, as sequenced in a study of blood T cell repertoires in COVID-19. Clones were read by immunoSEQ multiplex PCR, and TCRdb kept only the in-frame ones, dropping some. This sample yields approximately 120,000 clones, of which roughly four fifths are seen a single time; 15% to 20% belongs to the top ten. The sample was PBMCs or T cells enriched from blood (not recorded which). The receptors were sampled from a man under 40 who had recovered from COVID-19.

This clone appeared once. The chain recombines TRBV5-1 with TRBJ2-2, with TRBD1 matching 7 bases. The CDR3 is made up of 16 amino acids. Per the germline V gene, CDR1 is SGHRS and CDR2 is YFSETQ. V lost 0 bases and J lost 4; bases outside the gene matches: 6. The CDR3 sequence is CASSLAGQYVTGELFF. In DNA form, the CDR3 reads TGCGCCAGCAGCTTGGCGGGACAGTATGTCACCGGGGAGCTGTTTTTT. The full variable domain, with the rest looked up from reference TRBV5-1 and TRBJ2-2, is KAGVTQTPRYLIKTRGQQVTLSCSPISGHRSVSWYQQTPGQGLQFLFEYFSETQRNKGNFPGRFSGRQFSNSRSEMNVSTLELGDSALYLCASSLAGQYVTGELFFGEGSRLTVL.

The chain couples TRBV6-5 to TRBJ2-3; D is undetermined. Between the trimmed V and J ends, which lost 6 bases and 7 bases, there was a span of 8 bases. Germline V lookup: CDR1 MNHEY, CDR2 SVGAGI. The CDR3 sequence is 11 residues long. The CDR3 sequence: CASRGGHTQYF. DNA for the CDR3: TGTGCCAGCAGAGGTGGGCATACGCAGTATTTT.

The chain carries TRBV5-4 and TRBJ1-1; D might be TRBD1 (5 bases). The CDR3 extends over 14 amino acids. V was clipped by 2 bases and J by 0 bases, with 8 bases between them. Germline V lookup: CDR1 SGHNT, CDR2 YYREEE (reference sequence). CDR3 amino acids: CASSFSGLNTEAFF. The CDR3 DNA reads TGTGCCAGCAGCTTTTCAGGGCTGAACACTGAAGCTTTCTTT.

This clone was recorded a few times. The V gene is TRBV5-1, the J gene TRBJ1-1; perhaps TRBD1 as D (5 bases). The ends were cut back, 5 bases at V and 1 base at J, with 9 bases in the middle. Germline CDR1 SGHRS, CDR2 YFSETQ. The CDR3 consists of 13 residues. The CDR3 DNA follows: TGCGCCAGCAGTAAGACAGAGAACACTGAAGCTTTCTTT. It codes for CASSKTENTEAFF.

This clone was observed once. The chain employs TRBV6-4 and TRBJ2-2; 7 bases map to TRBD2. Trimming cost V 3 bases and J 3 bases; bases outside gene matches: 7. CDR1 and CDR2 (germline): MRHNA, SNTAGT. The CDR3 length is 16 residues. The CDR3 DNA sequence: TGTGCCAGCAGTGAGCATCCTAGCGGATACACCGGGGAGCTGTTTTTT. It specifies CASSEHPSGYTGELFF.

The chain recombines TRBV29-1 with TRBJ1-1, with no clear D. The CDR3 extends over 14 amino acids. Germline V gives CDR1 SQVTM, CDR2 ANQGSEA. Trimming left V 2 bases short and J 3 bases short, with 13 bases between. CDR3: CSVENPGWDTEAFF. The CDR3 DNA follows: TGCAGCGTTGAAAATCCAGGCTGGGACACTGAAGCTTTCTTT.

This clone was observed a handful of times. The J gene is TRBJ2-3, the V gene TRBV10-3, with TRBD1 matching 9 bases. The germline CDR1 and CDR2 sequences are ENHRY and SYGVKD. CDR3 length equals 14 residues. V dropped 6 bases and J dropped 4; count of bases not matched to a gene: 5. The CDR3 here is CAIRNRGRADTQYF. The CDR3 DNA reads TGTGCCATCAGGAACAGGGGGCGGGCAGATACGCAGTATTTT.

V usage is TRBV5-6 and J usage is TRBJ1-1, with 7 bases aligning to TRBD1. CDR3 length: 15 amino acids. The J segment lost 5 bases and the V segment lost 0 bases, leaving 7 bases of the junction unmatched. CDR1 SGHDT and CDR2 YYEEEE come from the germline V gene. CDR3 loop: CASSLGAGGKTEAFF. The DNA for the CDR3 is TGTGCCAGCAGCTTGGGGGCAGGGGGTAAGACTGAAGCTTTCTTT. The variable domain in full, with the rest retrieved from reference TRBV5-6 and TRBJ1-1, is DAGVTQSPTHLIKTRGQQVTLRCSPKSGHDTVSWYQQALGQGPQFIFQYYEEEERQRGNFPDRFSGHQFPNYSSELNVNALLLGDSALYLCASSLGAGGKTEAFFGQGTRLTVV.

This clone turned up a few times. The genes are TRBV3-1 (or the pseudogene TRBV3-2) and TRBJ1-2; 7 nucleotides line up with TRBD1. This CDR3 has 15 residues. After removal of 0 bases from V and 2 bases from J, the junction contained 3 bases not matched to a gene. The germline CDR1 and CDR2 sequences are LGHDT and YNNKEL (reference sequence). CDR3 residues: CASSQEAGQNYGYTF. The CDR3 DNA sequence: TGTGCCAGCAGCCAAGAGGCGGGACAGAACTATGGCTACACCTTC.

This chain links TRBV4-2 with TRBJ2-2; 7 bases fit TRBD2. This CDR3 has 14 amino acids. Germline assignment: CDR1 LGHNA and CDR2 YNFKEQ. The J segment lost 5 bases and the V segment lost 2 bases, leaving 2 bases of the junction unmatched. The CDR3 loop reads CASSQLGGTGELFF. The CDR3 nucleotides are TGTGCCAGCAGCCAACTCGGGGGGACCGGGGAGCTGTTTTTT.

The V and J genes are TRBV29-1 and TRBJ1-1; unclear D gene. V was pared by 5 bases and J by 0 bases, with 16 bases between. There are 15 residues in the CDR3. The germline V gene has CDR1 SQVTM and CDR2 ANQGSEA. The CDR3 coding sequence is TGCAGCGTTCCCCATCGAAGCTCCATGAACACTGAAGCTTTCTTT. As protein: CSVPHRSSMNTEAFF. Looking up the rest from reference TRBV29-1 and TRBJ1-1 gives the full variable domain: SAVISQKPSRDICQRGTSLTIQCQVDSQVTMMFWYRQQPGQSLTLIATANQGSEATYESGFVIDKFPISRPNLTFSTLTVSNMSPEDSSIYLCSVPHRSSMNTEAFFGQGTRLTVV.

In this sample, this clone turned up once. The chain carries TRBV10-3 and TRBJ2-1; 9 bases line up with TRBD2. Germline CDR1 is ENHRY and CDR2 is SYGVKD. This CDR3 contains 16 residues. After removal of 4 bases from V and 4 bases from J, the junction contained 8 bases not matched to a gene. CDR3: CAISVGSGGPYNEQFF. For the CDR3, the DNA is TGTGCCATCAGTGTAGGTAGCGGGGGACCATACAATGAGCAGTTCTTC.

The chain joins TRBV9 to TRBJ1-1; maybe TRBD1 (6 bases). Germline V gene sequence: CDR1 SGDLS, CDR2 YYNGEE. The CDR3 loop spans 14 amino acids. Trimming left V 6 bases short and J 10 bases short, with 22 bases between. In nucleotides, the CDR3 is TGTGCCAGCACCAAGGGGGACCCACCAGATCGAGCTTTCTTT. The encoded protein is CASTKGDPPDRAFF.

This chain uses TRBV2 with TRBJ1-1, with 9 positions matching TRBD1. There are 16 residues in the CDR3. Germline CDR1 and CDR2: SNHLY and FYNNEI. V was clipped by 1 base and J by 4 bases; unmatched bases: 7. The CDR3 region has the DNA TGTGCCAGCAGTGAAGTCATACAGGGGGCGGGCACTGAAGCTTTCTTT. Protein product: CASSEVIQGAGTEAFF. The full variable domain, its missing parts supplied by reference TRBV2 and TRBJ1-1, is EPEVTQTPSHQVTQMGQEVILRCVPISNHLYFYWYRQILGQKVEFLVSFYNNEISEKSEIFDDQFSVERPDGSNFTLKIRSTKLEDSAMYFCASSEVIQGAGTEAFFGQGTRLTVV.

The genes are TRBV10-1 and TRBJ1-6; a possible D gene is TRBD1 (5 bases). Germline CDR1 and CDR2: WNHNN and SYGVQD (reference sequence). Trimming stripped 0 bases from V and 9 bases from J, with 12 bases between. The CDR3 sequence is 15 residues long. In DNA form, the CDR3 reads TGCGCCAGCAGTGAGTCGCGGCAGGGTGGTTCACCCCTCCACTTT. Translated, it gives CASSESRQGGSPLHF.

V and J are TRBV6-6 and TRBJ1-1, with TRBD1 matching over 8 bases. Per the germline V gene, CDR1 is MNHNY and CDR2 is SVGAGI (reference sequence). V dropped 6 bases and J dropped 4; count of bases not matched to a gene: 10. This CDR3 has 15 residues. DNA for the CDR3: TGTGCCAGCAGCCGACCCGAAGACAGGGGCACTGAAGCTTTCTTT. It is translated as CASSRPEDRGTEAFF.

The chain uses TRBV2 and TRBJ2-2; TRBD1 is a possible D gene (7 bases). Looked up from germline, CDR1 is SNHLY and CDR2 is FYNNEI. There are 15 residues in the CDR3. V dropped 6 bases and J dropped 1 base, with 12 bases sitting between them. CDR3 region: CASRAGGKNTGELFF. CDR3 DNA: TGTGCCAGCAGAGCAGGGGGGAAGAACACCGGGGAGCTGTTTTTT. Full variable domain (missing parts from reference TRBV2 and TRBJ2-2): EPEVTQTPSHQVTQMGQEVILRCVPISNHLYFYWYRQILGQKVEFLVSFYNNEISEKSEIFDDQFSVERPDGSNFTLKIRSTKLEDSAMYFCASRAGGKNTGELFFGEGSRLTVL.

The rearrangement joins TRBV5-4 to TRBJ1-2; 8 bases fit TRBD1. The CDR3 is 14 residues long. Germline CDR1 and CDR2: SGHNT and YYREEE (reference sequence). With 4 bases clipped from V and 4 bases from J, the junction kept 6 bases outside the gene matches. In DNA form, the CDR3 reads TGTGCCAGCAGCACTGGACAGGGTGGCTATGGCTACACCTTC. It translates to CASSTGQGGYGYTF.

This clone was counted a single time. The V and J genes are TRBV5-4 and TRBJ2-1, with a possible D match to TRBD1 (6 bases). The CDR3 runs to 16 residues. The V and J ends lost 5 bases and 5 bases respectively, with 20 bases between them. Germline CDR1 SGHNT, CDR2 YYREEE (reference sequence). As DNA, the CDR3 is TGTGCCAGCAGAACGGAGGACAGTCATTGGAACAATGAGCAGTTCTTC. The encoded protein is CASRTEDSHWNNEQFF.

This chain joins TRBV5-6 and TRBJ2-2; 8 bases are a match to TRBD2. Per germline, CDR1 SGHDT and CDR2 YYEEEE. J lost 5 bases, V lost 1 base, and 4 bases had no gene match. The CDR3 spans 15 residues. CDR3 in DNA: TGTGCCAGCAGCTTGACGGGAGGGCCTACCGGGGAGCTGTTTTTT. Protein sequence: CASSLTGGPTGELFF.